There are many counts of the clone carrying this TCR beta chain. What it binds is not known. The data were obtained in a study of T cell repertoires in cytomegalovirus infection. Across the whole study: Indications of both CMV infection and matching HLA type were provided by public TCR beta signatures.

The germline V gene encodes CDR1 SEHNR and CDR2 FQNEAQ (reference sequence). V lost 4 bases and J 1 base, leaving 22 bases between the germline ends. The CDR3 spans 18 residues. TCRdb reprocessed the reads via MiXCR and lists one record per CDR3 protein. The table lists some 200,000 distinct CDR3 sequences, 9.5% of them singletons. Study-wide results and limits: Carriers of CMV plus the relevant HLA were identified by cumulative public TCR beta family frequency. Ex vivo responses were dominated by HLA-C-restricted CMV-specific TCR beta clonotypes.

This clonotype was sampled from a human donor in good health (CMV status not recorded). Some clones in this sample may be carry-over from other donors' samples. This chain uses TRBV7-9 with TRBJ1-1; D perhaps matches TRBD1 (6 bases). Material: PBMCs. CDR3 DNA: TGTGCCAGCAGCTCCACCCGGTGGGGGGCATCGGGGAACACTGAAGCTTTCTTT. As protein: CASSSTRWGASGNTEAFF. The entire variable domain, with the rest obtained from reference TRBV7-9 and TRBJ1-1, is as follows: DTGVSQNPRHKITKRGQNVTFRCDPISEHNRLYWYRQTLGQGPEFLTYFQNEAQLEKSRLLSDRFSAERPKGSFSTLEIQRTEQGDSAMYLCASSSTRWGASGNTEAFFGQGTRLTVV.